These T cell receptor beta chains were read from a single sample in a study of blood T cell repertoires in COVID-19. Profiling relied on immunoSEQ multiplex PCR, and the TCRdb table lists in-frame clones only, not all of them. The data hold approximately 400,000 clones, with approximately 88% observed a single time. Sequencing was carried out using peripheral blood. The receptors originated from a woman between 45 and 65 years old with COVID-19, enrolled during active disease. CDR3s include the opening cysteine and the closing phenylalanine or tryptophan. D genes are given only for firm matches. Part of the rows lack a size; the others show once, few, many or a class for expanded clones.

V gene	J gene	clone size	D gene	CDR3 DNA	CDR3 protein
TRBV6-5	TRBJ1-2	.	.	TGTGCCAGCAGTTCCGACAGATTCTATGGCTACACCTTC	CASSSDRFYGYTF
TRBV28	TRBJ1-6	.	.	TGTGCCAGCAGCCGCCCCTCAGGGGTAGGATCACCCCTCCACTTT	CASSRPSGVGSPLHF
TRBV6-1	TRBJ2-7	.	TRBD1	TGTGCCAGCAGTGATCTAGGGGGCATCTCCTACGAGCAGTACTTC	CASSDLGGISYEQYF
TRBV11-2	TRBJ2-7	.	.	TGTGCCAGCAGCTTAGATAGCGCAGAGTCTATTCCCTACGAGCAGTACTTC	CASSLDSAESIPYEQYF
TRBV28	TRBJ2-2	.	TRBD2	TGTGCCAGCCTAGCGGGGGGATCGAACACCGGGGAGCTGTTTTTT	CASLAGGSNTGELFF
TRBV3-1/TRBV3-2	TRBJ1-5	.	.	TGTGCCAGCAGCCAAGGGAGAGTTAGCAATCAGCCCCAGCATTTT	CASSQGRVSNQPQHF
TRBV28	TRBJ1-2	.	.	TGTGCCAGCAGTTTGAGAGGGGACTTCTTCGGGGTTGGTTATGGCTACACCTTC	CASSLRGDFFGVGYGYTF
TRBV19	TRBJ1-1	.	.	TGTGCCAGTAGTATAGATCGTCGGCCGGGGGGAAACACTGAAGCTTTCTTT	CASSIDRRPGGNTEAFF
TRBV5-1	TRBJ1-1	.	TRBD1	TGCGCCAGCAGCTTGAGCGGGACAGGGGTCCCTGAAGCTTTCTTT	CASSLSGTGVPEAFF
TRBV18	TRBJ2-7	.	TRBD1	TGTGCCAGCTCGCCGCTGACAGGGGTCCGCTACGAGCAGTACTTC	CASSPLTGVRYEQYF
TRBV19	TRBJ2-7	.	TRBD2	TGTGCCAGTAGCCCCTCGGGGGGTCCCTACGAGCAGTACTTC	CASSPSGGPYEQYF
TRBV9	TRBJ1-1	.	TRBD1	TGTGCCAGCAGCGGAGAAGACAGGGTATGGAACACTGAAGCTTTCTTT	CASSGEDRVWNTEAFF
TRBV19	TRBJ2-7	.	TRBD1	TGTGCCAGTAGTGCCGACAGGGTCCCCTACGAGCAGTACTTC	CASSADRVPYEQYF
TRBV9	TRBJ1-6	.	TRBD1	TGTGCCAGCAGCGTAGAGGACAGGGATTCGGATTCACCCCTCCACTTT	CASSVEDRDSDSPLHF
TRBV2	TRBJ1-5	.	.	TGTGCCAGCACGGACAAGAGCAATCAGCCCCAGCATTTT	CASTDKSNQPQHF
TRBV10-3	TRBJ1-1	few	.	TGTGCCATCAGTGAGGGGAGGGACCTTTATGAAGCTTTCTTT	CAISEGRDLYEAFF
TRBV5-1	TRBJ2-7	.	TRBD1	TGCGCCAGCAGCTTGGAAGAGACAGGGGGCGGGTACGAGCAGTACTTC	CASSLEETGGGYEQYF
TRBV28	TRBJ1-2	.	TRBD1	TGTGCCAGCAGTCCCACGGGACAGACGAACTTTGGCTACACCTTC	CASSPTGQTNFGYTF
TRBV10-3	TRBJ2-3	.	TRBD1	TGTGCCATCAGTGGCGGGTGGGGACAGAGCCCGGATACGCAGTATTTT	CAISGGWGQSPDTQYF
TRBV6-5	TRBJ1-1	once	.	TGTGCCAGCAGCCAACAGGGTAGCACTGAAGCTTTCTTT	CASSQQGSTEAFF
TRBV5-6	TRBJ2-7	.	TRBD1	TGTGCCAGCAGCTCGTGGACAGGGCTGAACGAGCAGTACTTC	CASSSWTGLNEQYF
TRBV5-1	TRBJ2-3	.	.	TGCGCCAGCAGCTTGGAGGTGACGACTTTGAATACGCAGTATTTT	CASSLEVTTLNTQYF
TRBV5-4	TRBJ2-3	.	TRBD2	TGTGCCAGCAGCTTGGGGACTAGTATAGATACGCAGTATTTT	CASSLGTSIDTQYF
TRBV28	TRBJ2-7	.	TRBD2	TGTGCCAGCAGTTTGCCTAGCGGCTACGAGCAGTACTTC	CASSLPSGYEQYF
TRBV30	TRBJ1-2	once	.	TGTGCCTGGAGTTCTACGACAGGATCTGGCTACACCTTC	CAWSSTTGSGYTF
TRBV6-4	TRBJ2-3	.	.	TGTGCCAGCAGTGACTCGGGGCAGGGAGGCCCAGATACGCAGTATTTT	CASSDSGQGGPDTQYF
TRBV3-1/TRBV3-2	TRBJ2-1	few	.	TGTGCCAGCAGCCAAGTAATTAGCTCCAGCTCCTACAATGAGCAGTTCTTC	CASSQVISSSSYNEQFF
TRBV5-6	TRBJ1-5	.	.	TGTGCCAGCAGCTTGCACGGGGATAGCAATCAGCCCCAGCATTTT	CASSLHGDSNQPQHF
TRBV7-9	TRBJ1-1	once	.	TGTGCCAGCAGCTTAATAGGTTCCGGGACAATTTCTGAAGCTTTCTTT	CASSLIGSGTISEAFF
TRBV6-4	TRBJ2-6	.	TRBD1	TGTGCCAGCAGTCTACAGGGGATCAGCTCTGGGGCCAACGTCCTGACTTTC	CASSLQGISSGANVLTF
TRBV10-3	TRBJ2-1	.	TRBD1	TGTGCCATCATGCGGCAGGGGGCAAACAATGAGCAGTTCTTC	CAIMRQGANNEQFF
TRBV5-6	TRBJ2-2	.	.	TGTGCCAGCAGCTCCTATCCGGGATCTCTAACCGGGGAGCTGTTTTTT	CASSSYPGSLTGELFF
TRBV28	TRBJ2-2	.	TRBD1	TGTGCCAGCAGCAAACAGGGGACCGGGGAGCTGTTTTTT	CASSKQGTGELFF
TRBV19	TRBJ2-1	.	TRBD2	TGTGCCAGTAGTGGTCTAGCGGGTGCTGCCCCGAATGAGCAGTTCTTC	CASSGLAGAAPNEQFF
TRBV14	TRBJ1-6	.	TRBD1	TGTGCCAGCAGCTTTGGGACAGGGGGCAACTCACCCCTCCACTTT	CASSFGTGGNSPLHF
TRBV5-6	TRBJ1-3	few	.	TGTGCCAGCAGCTTAGACAGACTTAGCTCTGGAAACACCATATATTTT	CASSLDRLSSGNTIYF
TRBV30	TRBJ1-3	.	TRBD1	TGTGCCTGGAGCTTGACAGGGGCCGGAAACACCATATATTTT	CAWSLTGAGNTIYF
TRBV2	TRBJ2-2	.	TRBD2	TGTGCCAGCTATAAGGTGGGGGGGGACACCGGGGAGCTGTTTTTT	CASYKVGGDTGELFF
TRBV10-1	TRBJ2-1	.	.	TGCGCCAGCAGTGATGTTGGGCGGGGACCCTACAATGAGCAGTTCTTC	CASSDVGRGPYNEQFF
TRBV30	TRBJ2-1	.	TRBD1	TGTGCCTGGAGTGTATCAAGGGACAGAGGGCAGTTCTTC	CAWSVSRDRGQFF
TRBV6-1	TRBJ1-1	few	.	TGTGCCAGCAGTGAGCAACCTCGACAGATGAACACTGAAGCTTTCTTT	CASSEQPRQMNTEAFF
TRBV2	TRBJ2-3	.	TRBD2	TGTGCCAGCAGTCTTTCCTGGACTAGCGTCAGCACAGATACGCAGTATTTT	CASSLSWTSVSTDTQYF
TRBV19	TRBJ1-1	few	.	TGTGCCAGTAGTATGAGGGAGAACACTGAAGCTTTCTTT	CASSMRENTEAFF
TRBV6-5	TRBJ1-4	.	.	TGTGCCAGCAGCCCCAGGGAGGGTGAAAAACTGTTTTTT	CASSPREGEKLFF
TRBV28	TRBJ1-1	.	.	TGTGCCAGCAGTTTATTAGGGGTTGAGATAACTGAAGCTTTCTTT	CASSLLGVEITEAFF
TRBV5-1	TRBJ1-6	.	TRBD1	TGCGCCAGCAGCTTGGCCGACAGGGGAAATTCACCCCTCCACTTT	CASSLADRGNSPLHF
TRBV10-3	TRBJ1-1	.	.	TGTGCCATCAGTCCACAGGGTACTGAAGCTTTCTTT	CAISPQGTEAFF
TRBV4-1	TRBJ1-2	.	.	TGCGCCAGCAGCCAAACAGGCGGGGGAGATGGCTACACCTTC	CASSQTGGGDGYTF
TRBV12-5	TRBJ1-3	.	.	TGTGCTAGTGGTTGGGGGGGCTCTGGAAACACCATATATTTT	CASGWGGSGNTIYF
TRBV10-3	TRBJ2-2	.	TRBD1	TGTGCCATCAGTGAGCTCGGGACAGGGGGCGGCACCGGGGAGCTGTTTTTT	CAISELGTGGGTGELFF
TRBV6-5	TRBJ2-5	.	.	TGTGCCAGCAGTAGCCCCACAGGGTTCGTCGAGACCCAGTACTTC	CASSSPTGFVETQYF
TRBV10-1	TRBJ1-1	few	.	TGCGCCAGCAGTGAGAGAGGCGGTAATGAAGCTTTCTTT	CASSERGGNEAFF
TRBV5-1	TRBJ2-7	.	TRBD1	TGCGCCAGCAGCCACGGGACAGGTTACGAGCAGTACTTC	CASSHGTGYEQYF
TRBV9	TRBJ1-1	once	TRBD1	TGTGCCAGCAGCGTAGCTGGGGACAGCCGAAGGGCTGAAGCTTTCTTT	CASSVAGDSRRAEAFF
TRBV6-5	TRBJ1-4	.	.	TGTGCCAGCAGCCCACGGGGAAATGGTAATGAAAAACTGTTTTTT	CASSPRGNGNEKLFF
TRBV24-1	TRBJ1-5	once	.	TGTGCCACCTCGACAGGTCCTTTTCAGCCCCAGCATTTT	CATSTGPFQPQHF
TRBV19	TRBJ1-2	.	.	TGTGCCAGTAGTGTTTCCGGCCTCGCGGAACGAGGCTATGGCTACACCTTC	CASSVSGLAERGYGYTF